The T cell receptor (beta chain) described here comes from a study of blood T cell repertoires in COVID-19. Whole-study context: Samples taken during acute and convalescent COVID-19 were collected in the United States, Italy and Spain.

Repertoires were generated with immunoSEQ multiplex PCR, while TCRdb's copy carries only in-frame clones and drops some. Among 50,000 or so clones listed, roughly 90% were seen once. This clonotype was sampled from a man in his 60s with active COVID-19. The sample was peripheral blood.

In DNA, the CDR3 is TGTGCCAGCAGCTCGAACTTAAAGAATTCAGGGGGAGGATGGCACGAGCAGTACTTC. Translating it yields CASSSNLKNSGGGWHEQYF. This chain links TRBV11-2 with TRBJ2-7, with D perhaps matching TRBD1 (7 bases). Germline V gene sequence: CDR1 SGHAT, CDR2 FQNNGV. The CDR3 covers 19 residues. V was cut by 4 bases and J by 5 bases, with 30 bases left in between. Together with reference TRBV11-2 and TRBJ2-7, the CDR3 gives the full variable domain: EAGVAQSPRYKIIEKRQSVAFWCNPISGHATLYWYQQILGQGPKLLIQFQNNGVVDDSQLPKDRFSAERLKGVDSTLKIQPAKLEDSAVYLCASSSNLKNSGGGWHEQYFGPGTRLTVT.